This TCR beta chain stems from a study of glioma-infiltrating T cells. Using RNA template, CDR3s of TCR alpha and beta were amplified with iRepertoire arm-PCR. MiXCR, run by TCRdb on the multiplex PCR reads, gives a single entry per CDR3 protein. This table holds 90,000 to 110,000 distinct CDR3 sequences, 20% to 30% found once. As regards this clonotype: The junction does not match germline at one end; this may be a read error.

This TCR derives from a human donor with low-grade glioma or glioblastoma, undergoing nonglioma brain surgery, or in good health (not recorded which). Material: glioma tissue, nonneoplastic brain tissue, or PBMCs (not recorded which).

The CDR3 loop is CSVISSDRDNTVELFF. In nucleotides, the CDR3 is TGCAGCGTCATAAGCTCAGACAGAGACAACACCGTGGAGCTGTTTTTT. The V and J genes are TRBV29-1 and TRBJ2-2; TRBD1 is a possible D gene (5 bases). The CDR3 has 16 amino acids. Germline V lookup: CDR1 SQVTM, CDR2 ANQGSEA.